Listed below are T cell receptor beta chains from one sample, sequenced in a study of blood T cell repertoires in COVID-19. Generated by immunoSEQ multiplex PCR, the TCRdb table keeps only in-frame clones and is missing some. The sample has roughly 120,000 clones, 90% seen once; the top ten hold roughly 4.8%. The material sequenced was peripheral blood. These TCRs come from a man aged 55-75 years with COVID-19, enrolled during active disease. The CDR3 runs from the conserved cysteine through the conserved F or W. The D gene is left open where the match is weak. Where a row states a size, it is once, few, many or the class of an expanded clone; other rows omit it.

clone_size: NA
v_call: TRBV12-5
d_call: NA
j_call: TRBJ2-1
cdr3_aa: CASGPRLGRGEQFF
cdr3_nt: TGTGCTAGTGGTCCCAGACTAGGGCGTGGAGAGCAGTTCTTC

clone_size: NA
v_call: TRBV19
d_call: TRBD1
j_call: TRBJ2-1
cdr3_aa: CASNPTGGWEQFF
cdr3_nt: TGTGCCAGTAACCCTACAGGGGGCTGGGAGCAGTTCTTC

clone_size: NA
v_call: TRBV9
d_call: TRBD2
j_call: TRBJ2-3
cdr3_aa: CASSPTSGRGSTDTQYF
cdr3_nt: TGTGCCAGCAGCCCTACTAGCGGAAGGGGGAGCACAGATACGCAGTATTTT

clone_size: NA
v_call: TRBV4-1
d_call: NA
j_call: TRBJ1-5
cdr3_aa: CASSQDLPGRQPQHF
cdr3_nt: TGCGCCAGCAGCCAAGATCTCCCAGGGCGCCAGCCCCAGCATTTT

clone_size: NA
v_call: TRBV27
d_call: NA
j_call: TRBJ1-6
cdr3_aa: CASSPVGTGNSPLHF
cdr3_nt: TGTGCCAGCAGCCCCGTGGGAACGGGGAATTCACCCCTCCACTTT

clone_size: NA
v_call: TRBV19
d_call: NA
j_call: TRBJ2-7
cdr3_aa: CASSDRAGGLSYEQYF
cdr3_nt: TGTGCCAGTAGTGATAGAGCAGGGGGACTCTCCTACGAGCAGTACTTC

clone_size: NA
v_call: TRBV30
d_call: TRBD2
j_call: TRBJ2-7
cdr3_aa: CAWSLAGGTYEQYF
cdr3_nt: TGTGCCTGGAGCCTAGCGGGAGGTACCTACGAGCAGTACTTC

clone_size: once
v_call: TRBV10-2
d_call: NA
j_call: TRBJ2-7
cdr3_aa: CASSEGGRSYEQYF
cdr3_nt: TGCGCCAGCAGTGAGGGCGGCCGATCCTACGAGCAGTACTTC

clone_size: NA
v_call: TRBV18
d_call: NA
j_call: TRBJ2-5
cdr3_aa: CASSPRWAGRTEYQETQYF
cdr3_nt: TGTGCCAGCTCACCTCGCTGGGCAGGGCGCACCGAGTACCAAGAGACCCAGTACTTC

clone_size: NA
v_call: TRBV4-2
d_call: NA
j_call: TRBJ2-2
cdr3_aa: CASSQARGGGTGELFF
cdr3_nt: TGTGCCAGCAGCCAAGCCCGGGGAGGGGGGACCGGGGAGCTGTTTTTT

clone_size: NA
v_call: TRBV29-1
d_call: NA
j_call: TRBJ1-1
cdr3_aa: CSVEGENTEAFF
cdr3_nt: TGCAGCGTTGAGGGAGAGAACACTGAAGCTTTCTTT

clone_size: NA
v_call: TRBV2
d_call: TRBD1
j_call: TRBJ1-1
cdr3_aa: CASSEGDRGPLNTEAFF
cdr3_nt: TGTGCCAGCAGTGAAGGGGACAGGGGGCCCTTGAACACTGAAGCTTTCTTT

clone_size: once
v_call: TRBV5-1
d_call: TRBD1
j_call: TRBJ1-6
cdr3_aa: CASSSVSGTDYNSPLHF
cdr3_nt: TGCGCCAGCAGCTCGGTCTCCGGGACAGATTATAATTCACCCCTCCACTTT

clone_size: NA
v_call: TRBV3-1/TRBV3-2
d_call: NA
j_call: TRBJ2-1
cdr3_aa: CASSQDADSYNEQFF
cdr3_nt: TGTGCCAGCAGCCAAGACGCAGACTCCTACAATGAGCAGTTCTTC

clone_size: NA
v_call: TRBV11-3
d_call: NA
j_call: TRBJ1-1
cdr3_aa: CASSLYMNTEAFF
cdr3_nt: TGTGCCAGCAGCTTATACATGAACACTGAAGCTTTCTTT

clone_size: NA
v_call: TRBV6-1
d_call: NA
j_call: TRBJ1-5
cdr3_aa: CASSEATPSGPQHF
cdr3_nt: TGTGCCAGCAGTGAAGCGACTCCGTCGGGACCCCAGCATTTT

clone_size: NA
v_call: TRBV12-3/TRBV12-4
d_call: NA
j_call: TRBJ2-7
cdr3_aa: CASSSSYEQYF
cdr3_nt: TGTGCCAGCAGTTCGTCCTACGAGCAGTACTTC

clone_size: NA
v_call: TRBV27
d_call: TRBD1
j_call: TRBJ2-1
cdr3_aa: CASGRDRGLEQFF
cdr3_nt: TGTGCCAGCGGCCGGGACAGGGGGCTGGAGCAGTTCTTC

clone_size: NA
v_call: TRBV6-1
d_call: NA
j_call: TRBJ2-2
cdr3_aa: CASSARASTNTGELFF
cdr3_nt: TGTGCCAGCAGTGCTAGGGCTAGCACGAACACCGGGGAGCTGTTTTTT

clone_size: NA
v_call: TRBV12-5
d_call: NA
j_call: TRBJ1-4
cdr3_aa: CASGLGQSHEKLFF
cdr3_nt: TGTGCTAGTGGTTTGGGACAGAGTCACGAAAAACTGTTTTTT

clone_size: NA
v_call: TRBV10-2
d_call: TRBD2
j_call: TRBJ2-2
cdr3_aa: CASSAGLAGGSNTGELFF
cdr3_nt: TGCGCCAGCAGCGCGGGACTAGCGGGAGGATCGAACACCGGGGAGCTGTTTTTT

clone_size: once
v_call: TRBV7-9
d_call: TRBD1
j_call: TRBJ1-6
cdr3_aa: CASSLETGGNNSPLHF
cdr3_nt: TGTGCCAGCAGCTTGGAGACAGGGGGCAATAATTCACCCCTCCACTTT

clone_size: NA
v_call: TRBV29-1
d_call: NA
j_call: TRBJ2-2
cdr3_aa: CSVGGKEAGELFF
cdr3_nt: TGCAGCGTTGGAGGGAAGGAAGCCGGGGAGCTGTTTTTT

clone_size: NA
v_call: TRBV5-1
d_call: NA
j_call: TRBJ2-2
cdr3_aa: CASGNQGLRNTGELFF
cdr3_nt: TGCGCCAGCGGAAACCAGGGTCTTCGGAACACCGGGGAGCTGTTTTTT

clone_size: NA
v_call: TRBV3-1/TRBV3-2
d_call: TRBD1
j_call: TRBJ2-7
cdr3_aa: CASSRRDRGEQYF
cdr3_nt: TGTGCCAGCAGCCGCCGGGACAGGGGCGAGCAGTACTTC

clone_size: once
v_call: TRBV19
d_call: NA
j_call: TRBJ2-2
cdr3_aa: CASSSTGTTGELFF
cdr3_nt: TGTGCCAGTAGTAGTACAGGGACCACCGGGGAGCTGTTTTTT

clone_size: NA
v_call: TRBV5-4
d_call: NA
j_call: TRBJ2-3
cdr3_aa: CASSPRRASTDTQYF
cdr3_nt: TGTGCCAGCAGCCCCCGGCGGGCTAGCACAGATACGCAGTATTTT

clone_size: NA
v_call: TRBV14
d_call: NA
j_call: TRBJ2-1
cdr3_aa: CASSPMGRGLYNEQFF
cdr3_nt: TGTGCCAGCAGCCCAATGGGGCGGGGGCTTTACAATGAGCAGTTCTTC

clone_size: few
v_call: TRBV15
d_call: NA
j_call: TRBJ2-2
cdr3_aa: CATSRSPRLGENTGELFF
cdr3_nt: TGTGCCACCAGCAGAAGTCCGAGGCTAGGCGAAAACACCGGGGAGCTGTTTTTT

clone_size: NA
v_call: TRBV21-1
d_call: NA
j_call: TRBJ1-1
cdr3_aa: CASTGQGYEAFF
cdr3_nt: TGTGCCAGCACGGGACAGGGGTATGAAGCTTTCTTT